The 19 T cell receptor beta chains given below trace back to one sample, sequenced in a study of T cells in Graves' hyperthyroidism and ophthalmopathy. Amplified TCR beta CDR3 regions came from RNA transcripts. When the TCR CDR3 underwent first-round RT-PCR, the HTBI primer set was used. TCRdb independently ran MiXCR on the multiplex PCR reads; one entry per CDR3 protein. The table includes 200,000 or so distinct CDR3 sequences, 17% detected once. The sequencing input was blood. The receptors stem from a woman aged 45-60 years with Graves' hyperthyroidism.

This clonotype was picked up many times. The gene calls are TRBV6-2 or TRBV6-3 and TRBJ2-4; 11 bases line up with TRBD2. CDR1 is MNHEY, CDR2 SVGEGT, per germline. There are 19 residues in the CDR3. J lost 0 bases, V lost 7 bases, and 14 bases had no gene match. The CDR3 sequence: CASTTRDGGLAEAKNIQYF. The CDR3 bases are TGTGCCAGCACCACAAGGGACGGGGGACTAGCGGAAGCCAAAAACATTCAGTACTTC.

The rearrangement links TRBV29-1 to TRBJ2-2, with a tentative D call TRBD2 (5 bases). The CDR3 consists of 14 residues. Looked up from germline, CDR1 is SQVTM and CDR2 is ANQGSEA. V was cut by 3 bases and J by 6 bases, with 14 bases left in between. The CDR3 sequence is CSVDMGEWPGELFF. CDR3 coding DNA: TGCAGCGTTGACATGGGAGAGTGGCCCGGGGAGCTGTTTTTT.

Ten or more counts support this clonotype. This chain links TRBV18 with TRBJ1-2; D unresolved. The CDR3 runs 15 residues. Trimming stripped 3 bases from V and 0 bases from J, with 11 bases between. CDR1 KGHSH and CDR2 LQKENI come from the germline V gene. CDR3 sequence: CASSPPGVSNYGYTF. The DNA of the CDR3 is TGTGCCAGCTCACCGCCCGGGGTCTCTAACTATGGCTACACCTTC.

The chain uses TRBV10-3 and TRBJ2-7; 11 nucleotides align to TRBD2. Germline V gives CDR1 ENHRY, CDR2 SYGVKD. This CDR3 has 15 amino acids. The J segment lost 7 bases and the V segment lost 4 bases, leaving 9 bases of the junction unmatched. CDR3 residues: CAISATSGKVYEQYF. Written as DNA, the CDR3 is TGTGCCATCAGTGCGACTAGCGGGAAAGTTTATGAGCAGTACTTC.

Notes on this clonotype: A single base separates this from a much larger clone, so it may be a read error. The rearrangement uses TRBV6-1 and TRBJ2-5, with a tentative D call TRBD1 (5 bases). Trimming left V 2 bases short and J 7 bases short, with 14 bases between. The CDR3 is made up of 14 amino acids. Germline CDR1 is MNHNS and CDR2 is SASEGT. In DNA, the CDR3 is TGTGCCAGCAGTGAAAGGGGCAGGAAAGGGACCCAGTACTTC. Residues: CASSERGRKGTQYF.

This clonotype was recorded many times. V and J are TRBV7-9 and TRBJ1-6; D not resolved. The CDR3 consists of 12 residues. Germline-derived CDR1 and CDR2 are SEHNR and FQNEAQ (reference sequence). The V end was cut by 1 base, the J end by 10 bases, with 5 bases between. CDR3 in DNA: TGTGCCAGCAGCTTAGTGAACTCACCCCTCCACTTT. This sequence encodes CASSLVNSPLHF.

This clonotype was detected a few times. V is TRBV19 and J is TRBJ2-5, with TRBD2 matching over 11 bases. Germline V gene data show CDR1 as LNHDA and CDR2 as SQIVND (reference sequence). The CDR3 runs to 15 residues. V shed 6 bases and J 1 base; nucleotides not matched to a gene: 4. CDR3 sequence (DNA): TGTGCCAGTAGAGGACTAGCGGGTATCCAAGAGACCCAGTACTTC. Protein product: CASRGLAGIQETQYF.

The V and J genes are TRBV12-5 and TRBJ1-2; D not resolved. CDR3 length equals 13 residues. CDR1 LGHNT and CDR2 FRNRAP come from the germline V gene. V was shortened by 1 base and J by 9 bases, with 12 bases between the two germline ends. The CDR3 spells CASGLEIKISYTF. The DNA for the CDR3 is TGTGCTAGTGGTTTGGAAATAAAGATAAGCTACACCTTC.

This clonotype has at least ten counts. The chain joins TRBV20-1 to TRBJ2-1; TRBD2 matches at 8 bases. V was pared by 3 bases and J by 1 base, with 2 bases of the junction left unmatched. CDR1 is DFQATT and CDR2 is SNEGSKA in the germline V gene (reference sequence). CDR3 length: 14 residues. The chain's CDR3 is CSARSSGSYNEQFF. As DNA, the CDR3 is TGCAGTGCTAGGTCTAGCGGGTCCTACAATGAGCAGTTCTTC.

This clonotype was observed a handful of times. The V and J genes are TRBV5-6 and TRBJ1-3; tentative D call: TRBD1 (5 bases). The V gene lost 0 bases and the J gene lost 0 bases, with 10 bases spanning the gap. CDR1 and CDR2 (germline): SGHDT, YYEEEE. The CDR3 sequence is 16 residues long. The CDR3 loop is CASSLDRRSSGNTIYF. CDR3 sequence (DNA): TGTGCCAGCAGCTTGGACAGGAGGAGCTCTGGAAACACCATATATTTT.

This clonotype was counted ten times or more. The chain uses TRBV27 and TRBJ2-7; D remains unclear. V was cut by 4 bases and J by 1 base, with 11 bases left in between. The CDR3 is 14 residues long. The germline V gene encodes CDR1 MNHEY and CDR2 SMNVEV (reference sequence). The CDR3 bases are TGTGCCAGCAGTTCACGACTGATATCCTACGAGCAGTACTTC. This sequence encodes CASSSRLISYEQYF.

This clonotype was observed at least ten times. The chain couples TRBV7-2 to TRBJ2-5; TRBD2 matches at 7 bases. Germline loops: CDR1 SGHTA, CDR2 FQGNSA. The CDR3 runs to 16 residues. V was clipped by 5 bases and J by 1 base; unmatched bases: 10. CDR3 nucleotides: TGTGCCAGCAGCCCCCAGTGGCGGGGGATCCAAGAGACCCAGTACTTC. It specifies CASSPQWRGIQETQYF.

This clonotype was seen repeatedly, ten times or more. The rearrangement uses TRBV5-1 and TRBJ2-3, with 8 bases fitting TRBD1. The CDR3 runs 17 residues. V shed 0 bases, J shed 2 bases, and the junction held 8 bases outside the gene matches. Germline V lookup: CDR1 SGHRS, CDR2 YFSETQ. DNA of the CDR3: TGCGCCAGCAGCTTGGGGGTAAGACAGGGGATCACAGATACGCAGTATTTT. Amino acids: CASSLGVRQGITDTQYF.

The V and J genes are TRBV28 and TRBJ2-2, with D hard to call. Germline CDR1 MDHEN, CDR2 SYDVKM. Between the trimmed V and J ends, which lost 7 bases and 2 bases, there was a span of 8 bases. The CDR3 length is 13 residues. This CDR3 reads CASKPTNTGELFF. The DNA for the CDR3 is TGTGCCAGCAAGCCCACCAACACCGGGGAGCTGTTTTTT.

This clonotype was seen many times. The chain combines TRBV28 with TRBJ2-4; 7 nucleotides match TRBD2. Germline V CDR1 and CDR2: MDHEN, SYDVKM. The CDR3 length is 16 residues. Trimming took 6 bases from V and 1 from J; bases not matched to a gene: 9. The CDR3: CASSPSGASAKNIQYF. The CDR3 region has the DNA TGTGCCAGCAGCCCCAGCGGGGCCTCGGCCAAAAACATTCAGTACTTC.

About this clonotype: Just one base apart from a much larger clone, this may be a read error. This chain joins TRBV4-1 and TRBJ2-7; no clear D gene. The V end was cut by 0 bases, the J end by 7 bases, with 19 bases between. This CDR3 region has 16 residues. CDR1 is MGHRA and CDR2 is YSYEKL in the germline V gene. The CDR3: CASSQDLTVPRREQYF. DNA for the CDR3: TGCGCCAGCAGCCAAGATCTCACGGTCCCCCGCCGGGAGCAGTACTTC.

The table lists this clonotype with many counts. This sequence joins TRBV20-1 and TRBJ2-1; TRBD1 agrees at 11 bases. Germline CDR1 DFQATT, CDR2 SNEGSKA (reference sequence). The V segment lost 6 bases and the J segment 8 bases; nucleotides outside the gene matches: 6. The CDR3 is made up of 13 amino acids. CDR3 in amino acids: CSAPGQGGDEQFF. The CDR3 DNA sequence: TGCAGTGCGCCGGGACAGGGGGGGGATGAGCAGTTCTTC.

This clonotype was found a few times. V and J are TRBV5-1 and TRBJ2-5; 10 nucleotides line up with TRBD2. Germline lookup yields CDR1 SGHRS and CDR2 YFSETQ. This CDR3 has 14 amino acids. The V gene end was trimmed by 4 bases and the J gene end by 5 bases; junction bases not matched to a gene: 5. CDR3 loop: CASSIAGGEETQYF. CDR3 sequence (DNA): TGCGCCAGCAGCATAGCGGGAGGTGAGGAGACCCAGTACTTC.

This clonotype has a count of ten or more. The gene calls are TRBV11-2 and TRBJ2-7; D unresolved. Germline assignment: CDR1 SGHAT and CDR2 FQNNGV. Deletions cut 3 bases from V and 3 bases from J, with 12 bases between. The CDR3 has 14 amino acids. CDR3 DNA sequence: TGTGCCAGCAGCTTGGACGGACCCAACTACGAGCAGTACTTC. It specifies CASSLDGPNYEQYF. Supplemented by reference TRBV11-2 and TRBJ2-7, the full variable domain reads EAGVAQSPRYKIIEKRQSVAFWCNPISGHATLYWYQQILGQGPKLLIQFQNNGVVDDSQLPKDRFSAERLKGVDSTLKIQPAKLEDSAVYLCASSLDGPNYEQYFGPGTRLTVT.